Listed here are 27 T cell receptor beta chains from one sample, sequenced in a study of radiation and T cells in renal cell carcinoma (TCRdb year 2020). The intended sense of this specimen's time point label: tumor resected at nephrectomy. The intended sense of this specimen's treatment or condition label: treatment-naive control, cytoreductive nephrectomy. Library method: the immunoSEQ multiplex PCR assay. Held by TCRdb, this immuneACCESS table contains in-frame sequences only and omits some clones. Under half of the omission traces to an unresolved V gene where checked; the cause of the rest is unknown. The sample table records roughly 13,000 clones; approximately 50% of these occur just once. 10% to 15% of the sample is taken by the ten largest. The sample consisted of tumor tissue, taken from a patient whose treatment was nephrectomy without radiotherapy. All receptors derive from a man between 50 and 59 years old with renal cell carcinoma.

The CDR3 coding sequence is TGTGCCAGCAGCTTGAAAAGGGGAATGGCCGGGGAGCTGTTTTTT. Translating it yields CASSLKRGMAGELFF. The chain carries TRBV5-4 and TRBJ2-2; maybe TRBD1 (5 bases). The CDR3 contains 15 residues. The germline V gene encodes CDR1 SGHNT and CDR2 YYREEE (reference sequence). V gave up 1 base and J gave up 6 bases, with 13 bases separating them.

The rearrangement uses TRBV29-1 and TRBJ2-1; possible D gene TRBD1, 6 bases. Trimming took off 7 bases at V and 5 bases at J, with 12 bases between the two ends. Germline V gene sequence: CDR1 SQVTM, CDR2 ANQGSEA. This CDR3 is 12 amino acids long. The CDR3 is CSASTGNNEQFF. The CDR3 region has the DNA TGCAGCGCCTCAACAGGGAACAATGAGCAGTTCTTC.

The rearrangement links TRBV6-1 to TRBJ2-1; D uncertain. The CDR3 runs 15 residues. Germline V CDR1 and CDR2: MNHNS, SASEGT. V was trimmed by 7 bases and J by 8 bases, leaving 21 bases between them. The DNA for the CDR3 is TGTGCCAGCACTCCTTGGCGGCCTGGTAGGGATGAGCAGTTCTTC. This sequence encodes CASTPWRPGRDEQFF.

The CDR3 protein is CASSLVGADEKLFF. CDR3 coding DNA: TGTGCCAGCAGCTTAGTGGGGGCTGATGAAAAACTGTTTTTT. The chain recombines TRBV7-2 with TRBJ1-4; TRBD1 might be the D (6 bases). The germline V gene has CDR1 SGHTA and CDR2 FQGNSA. The ends were cut back, 1 base at V and 6 bases at J, with 9 bases in the middle. The CDR3 has 14 residues. Complete variable domain (other parts from reference TRBV7-2 and TRBJ1-4): GAGVSQSPSNKVTEKGKDVELRCDPISGHTALYWYRQSLGQGLEFLIYFQGNSAPDKSGLPSDRFSAERTGGSVSTLTIQRTQQEDSAVYLCASSLVGADEKLFFGSGTQLSVL.

By sample share, this clone is medium-sized. The rearrangement joins TRBV6-1 to TRBJ1-2, with a possible D match to TRBD1 (5 bases). The ends were cut back, 4 bases at V and 8 bases at J, with 17 bases in the middle. From germline, CDR1 is MNHNS and CDR2 SASEGT. The CDR3 runs 14 residues. The CDR3: CASSVRGTYGGYTF. The CDR3 DNA sequence: TGTGCCAGCAGTGTTAGGGGCACCTATGGGGGCTACACCTTC.

The chain carries TRBV5-4 and TRBJ1-2; no reliable D call. The V and J ends lost 0 bases and 3 bases respectively, with 18 bases between them. CDR1 is SGHNT and CDR2 is YYREEE in the germline V gene (reference sequence). CDR3 length: 17 amino acids. The CDR3 DNA is TGTGCCAGCAGCTTGGTCGGGGTGCGGGGAATGGACTATGGCTACACCTTC. Its protein product is CASSLVGVRGMDYGYTF.

The rearrangement uses TRBV6-1 and TRBJ1-2; 9 bases fit TRBD1. J lost 8 bases, V lost 1 base, and 5 bases had no gene match. Germline V gene sequence: CDR1 MNHNS, CDR2 SASEGT. This CDR3 region has 14 residues. This chain's CDR3 is CASSEGTGAGGYTF. The CDR3 coding sequence is TGTGCCAGCAGTGAAGGGACAGGGGCGGGCGGCTACACCTTC.

In the case of this clone: Other DNA sequences in the same sample also yield this CDR3. V and J are TRBV6-1 and TRBJ1-3; D gene uncertain. Germline values: CDR1 MNHNS, CDR2 SASEGT. V was clipped by 6 bases and J by 0 bases, with 9 bases between them. The CDR3 has 14 amino acids. CDR3 nucleotide sequence: TGTGCCAGCAGAGCACCATCCTCTGGAAACACCATATATTTT. Translation: CASRAPSSGNTIYF.

In its sample, this clone ranks as medium-sized (0.01 to 0.1%). This sequence joins TRBV19 and TRBJ1-1; no clear D gene. There are 13 residues in the CDR3. CDR1 is LNHDA, CDR2 SQIVND, per germline (reference sequence). V was shortened by 5 bases and J by 4 bases, with 11 bases between the two germline ends. The CDR3 DNA reads as TGTGCCAGTAGTGGGCGAGTAGGCACTGAAGCTTTCTTT. This sequence encodes CASSGRVGTEAFF.

The chain employs TRBV5-1 and TRBJ2-2; D is perhaps TRBD1 or TRBD2 (6 bases each). The CDR3 length is 17 residues. Germline assignment: CDR1 SGHRS and CDR2 YFSETQ. V lost 4 bases to trimming and J lost 0 bases, with 16 bases between them. CDR3 DNA sequence: TGCGCCAGCAGCCCCACCGCCGGGGGCCCGAACACCGGGGAGCTGTTTTTT. Translated: CASSPTAGGPNTGELFF.

The chain links TRBV19 to TRBJ1-6; D gene ambiguous. The germline CDR1 and CDR2 sequences are LNHDA and SQIVND (reference sequence). The CDR3 totals 16 residues. The germline V and J ends were trimmed by 6 bases and 2 bases, with 14 bases remaining between them. DNA for the CDR3: TGTGCCAGTAGGGCAGGCTTGGAGGCCTATAATTCACCCCTCCACTTT. Its translation is CASRAGLEAYNSPLHF.

The V gene is TRBV27, the J gene TRBJ2-2; 11 bases match TRBD2. The germline V gene has CDR1 MNHEY and CDR2 SMNVEV (reference sequence). After removal of 3 bases from V and 5 bases from J, the junction contained 5 bases not matched to a gene. CDR3 length: 16 residues. Written as DNA, the CDR3 is TGTGCCAGCAGTTTGTTAGCGGGGGGGCCTACCGGGGAGCTGTTTTTT. Protein sequence: CASSLLAGGPTGELFF.

The chain recombines TRBV5-1 with TRBJ2-3, with a weak D call TRBD1 (6 bases). Germline V gene sequence: CDR1 SGHRS, CDR2 YFSETQ. The CDR3 has 17 amino acids. Trimming took 2 bases from V and 0 from J, leaving 16 bases between them. CDR3 in DNA: TGCGCCAGCAGCTTCAACCTGGACAGTGTTAGCACAGATACGCAGTATTTT. Its translation: CASSFNLDSVSTDTQYF.

This clone was picked up a small number of times. V and J are TRBV6-1 and TRBJ1-5, with a tentative D call TRBD1 (6 bases). The germline gives CDR1 MNHNS, CDR2 SASEGT. The CDR3 length is 14 residues. Trimming took 3 bases from V and 6 from J, leaving 12 bases between them. The CDR3 spells CASSDTGLGQPQHF. CDR3 sequence (DNA): TGTGCCAGCAGTGATACAGGGCTAGGTCAGCCCCAGCATTTT.

The gene calls are TRBV5-6 and TRBJ1-2; D perhaps matches TRBD1 (5 bases). Trimming removed 1 base from V and 4 bases from J, with 14 bases in between. The CDR3 length is 15 residues. The V gene's germline CDR1 is SGHDT and CDR2 YYEEEE. The CDR3 protein is CASSLYRGRSYGYTF. The CDR3 DNA reads as TGTGCCAGCAGCTTGTATCGGGGCAGGAGCTATGGCTACACCTTC. Complete variable domain (other parts from reference TRBV5-6 and TRBJ1-2): DAGVTQSPTHLIKTRGQQVTLRCSPKSGHDTVSWYQQALGQGPQFIFQYYEEEERQRGNFPDRFSGHQFPNYSSELNVNALLLGDSALYLCASSLYRGRSYGYTFGSGTRLTVV.

The rearrangement joins TRBV7-9 to TRBJ2-7; 8 positions match TRBD1. The CDR3 spans 16 residues. Germline loops: CDR1 SEHNR, CDR2 FQNEAQ (reference sequence). Unmatched junction bases numbered 10, after V lost 4 bases and J lost 2 bases. The CDR3 DNA sequence: TGTGCCAGCAGCTCCGGACAGGGAAGGAGTCCCTACGAGCAGTACTTC. This gives the protein CASSSGQGRSPYEQYF.

This CDR3 reads CASGGLAENNEQFF. Written as DNA, the CDR3 is TGCGCCAGCGGGGGACTAGCGGAAAACAATGAGCAGTTCTTC. This sequence joins TRBV5-1 and TRBJ2-1; the match to TRBD2 covers 11 bases. Trimming cost V 7 bases and J 5 bases; bases outside gene matches: 5. CDR1 and CDR2 from the germline V gene are SGHRS and YFSETQ. The CDR3 totals 14 residues. Based on the CDR3 plus reference TRBV5-1 and TRBJ2-1, the full variable domain is KAGVTQTPRYLIKTRGQQVTLSCSPISGHRSVSWYQQTPGQGLQFLFEYFSETQRNKGNFPGRFSGRQFSNSRSEMNVSTLELGDSALYLCASGGLAENNEQFFGPGTRLTVL.

The chain carries TRBV29-1 and TRBJ1-2; no reliable D call. The CDR3 extends over 12 amino acids. Looked up from germline, CDR1 is SQVTM and CDR2 is ANQGSEA. The V end was cut by 3 bases, the J end by 7 bases, with 12 bases between. CDR3 loop: CSVDDKGFGYTF. CDR3 nucleotide sequence: TGCAGCGTTGACGACAAGGGCTTTGGCTACACCTTC.

CDR3 protein: CAISEDWTGGIYEQYF. The CDR3 bases are TGTGCCATCAGTGAGGACTGGACAGGGGGAATCTACGAGCAGTACTTC. J is TRBJ2-7 and V is TRBV10-3; TRBD1 matches 10 bases. The CDR3 runs 16 residues. J gave up 3 bases and V 2 bases, and 7 bases lay outside the gene matches. Germline values: CDR1 ENHRY, CDR2 SYGVKD.

V gene TRBV7-2 combines with J gene TRBJ1-5, with 11 bases matching TRBD1. Germline V gene sequence: CDR1 SGHTA, CDR2 FQGNSA. The CDR3 consists of 15 residues. V lost 5 bases and J lost 8; bases outside the gene matches: 8. CDR3 in amino acids: CASSGQGASWEPQHF. Here the CDR3 DNA reads TGTGCCAGCAGCGGACAGGGGGCGTCTTGGGAGCCCCAGCATTTT.

The chain recombines TRBV6-5 with TRBJ2-7; the D gene is possibly TRBD1 (6 bases). The V end was cut by 6 bases, the J end by 2 bases, with 11 bases between. The germline gives CDR1 MNHEY, CDR2 SVGAGI. The CDR3 length is 13 residues. The CDR3 nucleotides are TGTGCCAGCAGAACGCCAGGGGCCTACGAGCAGTACTTC. This translates into CASRTPGAYEQYF.

The chain couples TRBV5-6 to TRBJ1-6, with 7 bases aligning to TRBD1. CDR1 and CDR2 (germline): SGHDT, YYEEEE. The CDR3 has 15 amino acids. Trimming took 4 bases from V and 8 from J; bases not matched to a gene: 9. The CDR3 nucleotides read TGTGCCAGCAGCATGGGGACAGTAGACCATTCACCCCTCCACTTT. Protein product: CASSMGTVDHSPLHF.

This sequence joins TRBV30 and TRBJ2-2, with D perhaps assigned TRBD1 or TRBD2 (6 bases each). V was cut by 7 bases and J by 5 bases, with 17 bases left in between. CDR1 and CDR2 from the germline V gene are GTSNPN and SVGIG (reference sequence). The CDR3 loop spans 14 amino acids. The CDR3 region is CASPRGPGTGELFF. In nucleotides, the CDR3 is TGTGCCTCCCCCCGGGGGCCGGGGACCGGGGAGCTGTTTTTT.

J is TRBJ2-1 and V is TRBV6-4; TRBD2 agrees at 12 bases. Germline V lookup: CDR1 MRHNA, CDR2 SNTAGT. This CDR3 has 16 amino acids. J was trimmed by 7 bases and V by 0 bases; bases with no gene match: 4. CDR3 amino acids: CASSDSSSGGENEQFF. The CDR3 coding sequence is TGTGCCAGCAGTGACTCGTCTAGCGGGGGGGAAAATGAGCAGTTCTTC.

This clone is categorized as medium-sized. The rearrangement links TRBV5-1 to TRBJ2-3; unclear D gene. The germline V gene has CDR1 SGHRS and CDR2 YFSETQ. The V and J ends lost 3 bases and 2 bases respectively, with 7 bases between them. The CDR3 extends over 13 amino acids. The CDR3 region has the DNA TGCGCCAGCAGCTCTACCGACACAGATACGCAGTATTTT. Translated: CASSSTDTDTQYF.

The V gene is TRBV19, the J gene TRBJ1-3, with no clear D. Germline V gene data show CDR1 as LNHDA and CDR2 as SQIVND (reference sequence). Trimming left V 5 bases short and J 0 bases short, with 11 bases between. The CDR3 is made up of 15 amino acids. DNA of the CDR3: TGTGCCAGTAGTCCTCGATGGAGCTCTGGAAACACCATATATTTT. Its protein is CASSPRWSSGNTIYF.

The chain joins TRBV6-6 to TRBJ2-2, with D hard to call. The CDR3 spans 14 residues. Germline CDR1 reads MNHNY; CDR2 reads SVGAGI (reference sequence). Trimming took 4 bases from V and 5 from J, leaving 11 bases between them. The CDR3 region is CASSSRGATGELFF. In DNA form, the CDR3 reads TGTGCCAGCAGTTCACGAGGAGCTACCGGGGAGCTGTTTTTT.